The rows below give T cell receptor beta chains drawn from one sample of a study of beta chain features in type 1 diabetes. Profiling relied on immunoSEQ multiplex PCR, and the TCRdb table lists in-frame clones only, not all of them. This sample yields about 620,000 clones, of which roughly 16% are seen a single time; approximately 0.093% belongs to the top ten. Sequenced material: naive CD4+ T cells from blood. These receptors originate from a man in his late teens or twenties in good health. Each CDR3 is given with its conserved first and last residue. The D gene is left open where the match is weak. Not every row has a clone size; where given, it reads once, few, many or a size class.

d_call,clone_size,v_call,j_call,cdr3_nt,cdr3_aa
NA,NA,TRBV25-1,TRBJ1-5,TGTGCCAGCAGTGAATGGGGAGGAAATCAGCCCCAGCATTTT,CASSEWGGNQPQHF
NA,few,TRBV4-1,TRBJ2-7,TGCGCCAGCAGCCTGGAGGACAGCCTCTACGAGCAGTACTTC,CASSLEDSLYEQYF
NA,NA,TRBV4-3,TRBJ2-7,TGCGCCAGCAGCCCTCTGTGGGGGGACCCTACGAAGGAGCAGTACTTC,CASSPLWGDPTKEQYF
NA,few,TRBV5-1,TRBJ2-7,TGCGCCAGCAGGTTGGTAGAGATCAGCTCCTACGAGCAGTACTTC,CASRLVEISSYEQYF
NA,NA,TRBV15,TRBJ2-5,TGTGCCACCAGTCCTGGACAGATCCAAGAGACCCAGTACTTC,CATSPGQIQETQYF
NA,NA,TRBV11-3,TRBJ2-5,TGTGCCAGCAGCCACGCGAAAGAGACCCAGTACTTC,CASSHAKETQYF
NA,NA,TRBV9,TRBJ2-3,TGTGCCAGCAGCCCCTACACAGATACGCAGTATTTT,CASSPYTDTQYF
NA,few,TRBV21-1,TRBJ2-7,TGTGCCAGCAGCGACCGGACAGGCCAGAGCTCCTACGAGCAGTACTTC,CASSDRTGQSSYEQYF
NA,NA,TRBV5-4,TRBJ2-3,TGTGCCAGCAGCGTTAGAGGGGTAGATACGCAGTATTTT,CASSVRGVDTQYF
NA,NA,TRBV6-4,TRBJ2-7,TGTGCCAGCAGTCCTAAGGCGGGGTGGGGCGAGCAGTACTTC,CASSPKAGWGEQYF
NA,NA,TRBV9,TRBJ1-1,TGTGCCAGCAGCGCCCTGGGGGTAGAGCTGACTGAAGCTTTCTTT,CASSALGVELTEAFF
NA,NA,TRBV29-1,TRBJ2-5,TGCAGCGTTGAAAGGAGCCAAGAGACCCAGTACTTC,CSVERSQETQYF
TRBD2,few,TRBV9,TRBJ2-4,TGTGCCAGCAGCTCAGCCCCGGGACTAGGAAACATTCAGTACTTC,CASSSAPGLGNIQYF
NA,NA,TRBV9,TRBJ2-3,TGTGCCAGCAGCGCCCACCCCACAGATACGCAGTATTTT,CASSAHPTDTQYF
NA,few,TRBV30,TRBJ1-4,TGTGCCTGGAGTGTAAGGTTATTCGGCAGGGGAGATGAAAAACTGTTTTTT,CAWSVRLFGRGDEKLFF
NA,NA,TRBV21-1,TRBJ2-1,TGTGCCAGCCTCAGGGCGGCTAGCCCTGCCACGGAAGAGCAGTTCTTC,CASLRAASPATEEQFF
NA,NA,TRBV10-3,TRBJ1-2,TGTGCCATCAGTGAGTCAGGGAACGCCCTGGTTGACACCTTC,CAISESGNALVDTF